These 18 T cell receptor beta chains were all obtained from the same sample, sequenced in a study of OX40 agonist ivuxolimab in advanced cancers. The repertoire was sequenced with immunoSEQ multiplex PCR; TCRdb's copy has only in-frame clones and lacks some. Of almost 70,000 clones listed, around 80% are singletons. The sample was CD4+ or CD8+ T cells sorted from blood, taken in a trial of the OX40 agonist ivuxolimab. The receptors were sampled from an adult with an advanced solid tumor such as melanoma, head and neck, liver or kidney cancer.

The CDR3 region has the DNA TGTGCCAGCAGTTACTCCGTCACAGGGAATTTCTACGAGCAGTACTTC. Translated, it gives CASSYSVTGNFYEQYF. The chain has TRBV6-6 and TRBJ2-7, with D perhaps matching TRBD1 (6 bases). Germline loops: CDR1 MNHNY, CDR2 SVGAGI (reference sequence). The V and J ends lost 0 bases and 3 bases respectively, with 15 bases between them. This CDR3 is 16 amino acids long.

This chain uses TRBV5-4 with TRBJ2-1, with 8 bases that match TRBD2. Germline CDR1 and CDR2: SGHNT and YYREEE (reference sequence). The V and J ends lost 1 base and 7 bases, in that order; junction bases with no gene match: 4. The CDR3 has 14 amino acids. In DNA form, the CDR3 reads TGTGCCAGCAGCTTGACTAGCGGAAATAATGAGCAGTTCTTC. It encodes CASSLTSGNNEQFF.

V and J are TRBV10-2 and TRBJ2-7; D unresolved. CDR1 and CDR2 (germline): WSHSY, SAAADI. There are 12 residues in the CDR3. V lost 2 bases and J 2 bases, leaving 4 bases between the germline ends. The CDR3 DNA is TGCGCCAGCAGTGAGATGACCTACGAGCAGTACTTC. Translated, it gives CASSEMTYEQYF.

This chain uses TRBV5-1 with TRBJ2-5; TRBD2 matches at 15 bases. Germline CDR1 SGHRS, CDR2 YFSETQ. This CDR3 has 17 residues. Trimming took 6 bases from V and 1 from J; bases not matched to a gene: 7. The CDR3 loop reads CASTPGTSGGRQETQYF. In DNA, the CDR3 is TGCGCCAGCACCCCGGGGACTAGCGGGGGGCGCCAAGAGACCCAGTACTTC.

The V call is TRBV4-1, the J call TRBJ2-5; 16 nucleotides line up with TRBD2. The CDR3 is made up of 19 amino acids. Germline CDR1 reads MGHRA; CDR2 reads YSYEKL. J gave up 4 bases and V 4 bases, and 12 bases lay outside the gene matches. The CDR3 DNA follows: TGCGCCAGCAGCCTAGCCGGGACTAGCGGGGGGGCCGGTATAGAGACCCAGTACTTC. Translating gives CASSLAGTSGGAGIETQYF.

This sequence joins TRBV20-1 and TRBJ2-1; D unresolved. Germline CDR1 reads DFQATT; CDR2 reads SNEGSKA (reference sequence). V was trimmed by 3 bases and J by 0 bases, leaving 0 bases between them. The CDR3 is 11 amino acids. The CDR3 sequence is CSASSYNEQFF. The CDR3 DNA is TGCAGTGCTAGCTCCTACAATGAGCAGTTCTTC.

The chain links TRBV7-2 to TRBJ1-2; the D is unclear. The CDR3 extends over 13 amino acids. Germline CDR1 is SGHTA and CDR2 is FQGNSA. Trimming left V 5 bases short and J 0 bases short, with 7 bases between. In DNA form, the CDR3 reads TGTGCCAGCAGCCCCCAGACTAACTATGGCTACACCTTC. Amino acids: CASSPQTNYGYTF.

This chain joins TRBV2 and TRBJ2-7; D perhaps matches TRBD2 (6 bases). The CDR3 runs to 15 residues. Per germline, CDR1 SNHLY and CDR2 FYNNEI. Trimming took off 4 bases at V and 0 bases at J, with 13 bases between the two ends. CDR3 bases: TGTGCCAGCAGTGGGACTATCCTTAGCTCCTACGAGCAGTACTTC. Its translation is CASSGTILSSYEQYF.

This clone was counted a single time. This rearrangement joins TRBV11-1 to TRBJ1-1; 9 nucleotides match TRBD1. The CDR3 has 16 residues. V lost 4 bases to trimming and J lost 2 bases; unmatched junction nucleotides: 8. Germline values: CDR1 SGHAT, CDR2 FQDESV (reference sequence). In DNA form, the CDR3 reads TGTGCCAGCAGCTCGGGACAGGGCAGACTCAACACTGAAGCTTTCTTT. Translation: CASSSGQGRLNTEAFF.

This clone was seen a handful of times. The chain is built from TRBV18 and TRBJ1-2, with D possibly matching TRBD1 (5 bases). V was shortened by 3 bases and J by 2 bases, with 16 bases between the two germline ends. The CDR3 spans 16 residues. Germline V CDR1 and CDR2: KGHSH, LQKENI. The CDR3 nucleotides are TGTGCCAGCTCACCCGGGGCAGGGTCTAGAAACTATGGCTACACCTTC. Translated: CASSPGAGSRNYGYTF.

The chain is built from TRBV9 and TRBJ2-1; 13 bases agree with TRBD2. The CDR3 runs to 19 residues. CDR1 is SGDLS and CDR2 is YYNGEE in the germline V gene. The J segment lost 3 bases and the V segment lost 4 bases, leaving 13 bases of the junction unmatched. CDR3 amino acids: CASSPRTSGGPTYYNEQFF. In nucleotides, the CDR3 is TGTGCCAGCAGCCCCAGGACTAGCGGGGGACCGACTTACTACAATGAGCAGTTCTTC.

The rearrangement joins TRBV5-6 to TRBJ2-7; D may be TRBD2 (5 bases). Germline V gives CDR1 SGHDT, CDR2 YYEEEE. This CDR3 has 14 amino acids. V shed 2 bases and J shed 0 bases, with 9 bases lying between them. The CDR3 nucleotides are TGTGCCAGCAGCTTAGAGGGTCTCTCCTACGAGCAGTACTTC. Amino acid sequence: CASSLEGLSYEQYF.

The chain links TRBV5-1 to TRBJ2-3; tentatively, D is TRBD1 (6 bases). The CDR3 extends over 14 amino acids. Germline V gene lookup returns CDR1 SGHRS and CDR2 YFSETQ. V was cut by 3 bases and J by 6 bases, with 14 bases left in between. The CDR3: CASSSTSGGDTQYF. The CDR3 DNA reads as TGCGCCAGCAGCTCCACCTCTGGGGGCGATACGCAGTATTTT.

The genes are TRBV27 and TRBJ2-1; 9 bases line up with TRBD1. CDR1 MNHEY and CDR2 SMNVEV come from the germline V gene (reference sequence). CDR3 length: 14 amino acids. Unmatched junction bases numbered 4, after V lost 6 bases and J lost 4 bases. CDR3 nucleotide sequence: TGTGCCAGCAGGGGGGACAGGGCATACAATGAGCAGTTCTTC. This codes for CASRGDRAYNEQFF.

This clone was detected only a few times. The V and J genes are TRBV5-1 and TRBJ2-7, with 9 bases identical to TRBD1. The CDR3 is 16 amino acids. Germline loops: CDR1 SGHRS, CDR2 YFSETQ. Trimming at V came to 2 bases and at J to 5 bases, leaving 11 bases not matched to a gene. CDR3 bases: TGCGCCAGCAGCTTTGATGACAGGGGGGCGGGTAACGAGCAGTACTTC. It codes for CASSFDDRGAGNEQYF.

CDR3 sequence (DNA): TGTGCCAGCAGCTTTACGCCTACGACAGGGTCCTACGAGCAGTACTTC. Translation gives CASSFTPTTGSYEQYF. The V call is TRBV5-8, the J call TRBJ2-7; 7 nucleotides agree with TRBD1. The CDR3 is made up of 16 amino acids. Germline V gives CDR1 SGHTS, CDR2 YDEGEE. The ends lost 2 bases at V and 1 base at J; junction bases unmatched: 9. Full variable domain (remainder filled in from reference TRBV5-8 and TRBJ2-7): EAGVTQSPTHLIKTRGQQATLRCSPISGHTSVYWYQQALGLGLQFLLWYDEGEERNRGNFPPRFSGRQFPNYSSELNVNALELEDSALYLCASSFTPTTGSYEQYFGPGTRLTVT.

The genes are TRBV5-4 and TRBJ2-6, with a weak D call TRBD2 (5 bases). CDR3 length: 17 residues. The V gene lost 2 bases and the J gene lost 0 bases, with 12 bases spanning the gap. Germline V gives CDR1 SGHNT, CDR2 YYREEE (reference sequence). The CDR3, as DNA: TGTGCCAGCAGCTTCCCGGGGAGCCGCTCTGGGGCCAACGTCCTGACTTTC. Its translation: CASSFPGSRSGANVLTF. Complete variable domain (other parts from reference TRBV5-4 and TRBJ2-6): ETGVTQSPTHLIKTRGQQVTLRCSSQSGHNTVSWYQQALGQGPQFIFQYYREEENGRGNFPPRFSGLQFPNYSSELNVNALELDDSALYLCASSFPGSRSGANVLTFGAGSRLTVL.

This chain links TRBV5-1 with TRBJ2-3; D is unresolved. The CDR3 covers 14 residues. Trimming removed 4 bases at V and 5 bases at J, with 14 bases between. The germline CDR1 and CDR2 sequences are SGHRS and YFSETQ. The CDR3 protein is CASSPRRQQDTQYF. The CDR3 DNA is TGCGCCAGCAGCCCCCGAAGGCAACAAGATACGCAGTATTTT.